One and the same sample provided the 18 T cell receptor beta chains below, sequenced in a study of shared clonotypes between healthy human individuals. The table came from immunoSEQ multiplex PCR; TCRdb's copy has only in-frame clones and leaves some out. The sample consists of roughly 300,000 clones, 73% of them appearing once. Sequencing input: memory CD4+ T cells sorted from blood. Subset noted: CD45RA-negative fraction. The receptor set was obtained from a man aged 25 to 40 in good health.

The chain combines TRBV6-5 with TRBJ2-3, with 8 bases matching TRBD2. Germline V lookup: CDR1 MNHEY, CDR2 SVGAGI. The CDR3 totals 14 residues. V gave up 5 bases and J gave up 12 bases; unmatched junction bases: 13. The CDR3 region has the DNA TGTGCCAGCAGTACCGTAGCGGGGAGGGCCATCCAGTATTTT. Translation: CASSTVAGRAIQYF.

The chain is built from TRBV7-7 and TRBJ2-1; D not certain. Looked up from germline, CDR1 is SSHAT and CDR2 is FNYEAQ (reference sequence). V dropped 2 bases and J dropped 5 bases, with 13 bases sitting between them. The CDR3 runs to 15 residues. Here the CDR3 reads CASSLRSSPDNEQFF. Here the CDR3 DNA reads TGTGCCAGCAGCTTAAGATCAAGCCCGGACAATGAGCAGTTCTTC.

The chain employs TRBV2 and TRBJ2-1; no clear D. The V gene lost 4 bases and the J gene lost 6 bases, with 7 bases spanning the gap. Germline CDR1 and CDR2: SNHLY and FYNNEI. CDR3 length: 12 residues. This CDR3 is CASSAQVNEQFF. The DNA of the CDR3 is TGTGCCAGCAGTGCTCAAGTCAATGAGCAGTTCTTC.

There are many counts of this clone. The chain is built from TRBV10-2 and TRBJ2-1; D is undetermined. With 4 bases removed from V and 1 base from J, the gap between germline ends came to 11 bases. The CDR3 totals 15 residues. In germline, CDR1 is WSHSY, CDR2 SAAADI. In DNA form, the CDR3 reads TGCGCCAGCAGTGCGCGAACGACATCCTACAATGAGCAGTTCTTC. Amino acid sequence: CASSARTTSYNEQFF.

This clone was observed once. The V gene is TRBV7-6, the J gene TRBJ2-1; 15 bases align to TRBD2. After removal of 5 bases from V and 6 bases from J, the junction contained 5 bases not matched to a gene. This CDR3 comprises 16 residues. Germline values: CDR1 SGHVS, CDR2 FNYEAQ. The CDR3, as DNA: TGTGCCAGCAGCGGAGGGACTAGCGGGAGGAGCAATGAGCAGTTCTTC. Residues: CASSGGTSGRSNEQFF. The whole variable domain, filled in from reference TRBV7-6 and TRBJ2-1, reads GAGVSQSPRYKVTKRGQDVALRCDPISGHVSLYWYRQALGQGPEFLTYFNYEAQQDKSGLPNDRFSAERPEGSISTLTIQRTEQRDSAMYRCASSGGTSGRSNEQFFGPGTRLTVL.

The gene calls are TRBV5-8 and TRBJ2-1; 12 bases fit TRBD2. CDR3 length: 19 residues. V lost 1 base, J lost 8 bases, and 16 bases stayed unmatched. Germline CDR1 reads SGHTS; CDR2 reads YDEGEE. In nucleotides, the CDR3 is TGTGCCAGCAGCTTGTTAGGGCTAACCGGGACTAGCGGGCACTATGAGCAGTTCTTC. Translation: CASSLLGLTGTSGHYEQFF. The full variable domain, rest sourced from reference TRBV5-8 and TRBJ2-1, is EAGVTQSPTHLIKTRGQQATLRCSPISGHTSVYWYQQALGLGLQFLLWYDEGEERNRGNFPPRFSGRQFPNYSSELNVNALELEDSALYLCASSLLGLTGTSGHYEQFFGPGTRLTVL.

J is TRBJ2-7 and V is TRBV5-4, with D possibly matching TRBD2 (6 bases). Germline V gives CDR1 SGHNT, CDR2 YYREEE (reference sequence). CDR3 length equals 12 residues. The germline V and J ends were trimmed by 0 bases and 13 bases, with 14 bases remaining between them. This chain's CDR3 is CASSLDSARDYF. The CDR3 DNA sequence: TGTGCCAGCAGCTTGGACAGCGCGCGGGACTACTTC.

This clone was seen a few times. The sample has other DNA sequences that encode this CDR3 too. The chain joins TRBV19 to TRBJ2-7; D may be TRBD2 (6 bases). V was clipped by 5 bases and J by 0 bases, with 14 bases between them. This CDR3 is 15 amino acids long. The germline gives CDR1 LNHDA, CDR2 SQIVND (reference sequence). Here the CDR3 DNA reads TGTGCCAGTAGTTCGCGGGACCCAGGCTCCTACGAGCAGTACTTC. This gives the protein CASSSRDPGSYEQYF.

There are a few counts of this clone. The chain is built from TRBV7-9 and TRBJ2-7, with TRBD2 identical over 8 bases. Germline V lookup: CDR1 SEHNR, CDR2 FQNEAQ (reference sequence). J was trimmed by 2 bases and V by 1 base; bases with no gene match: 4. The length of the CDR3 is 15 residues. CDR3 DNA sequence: TGTGCCAGCAGCTTAGGTAGCGGGGCTACCTACGAGCAGTACTTC. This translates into CASSLGSGATYEQYF.

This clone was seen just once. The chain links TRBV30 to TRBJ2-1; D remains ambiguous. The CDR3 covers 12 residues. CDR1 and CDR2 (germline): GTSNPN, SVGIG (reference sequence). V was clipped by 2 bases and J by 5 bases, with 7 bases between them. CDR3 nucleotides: TGTGCCTGGAGTCAGTGGAACAATGAGCAGTTCTTC. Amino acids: CAWSQWNNEQFF.

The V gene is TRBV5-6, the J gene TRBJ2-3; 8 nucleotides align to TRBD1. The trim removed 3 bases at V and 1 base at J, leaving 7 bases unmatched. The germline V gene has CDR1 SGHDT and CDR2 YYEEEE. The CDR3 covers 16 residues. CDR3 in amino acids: CASSSSGTGRTDTQYF. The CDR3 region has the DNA TGTGCCAGCAGCTCGTCCGGGACAGGACGCACAGATACGCAGTATTTT.

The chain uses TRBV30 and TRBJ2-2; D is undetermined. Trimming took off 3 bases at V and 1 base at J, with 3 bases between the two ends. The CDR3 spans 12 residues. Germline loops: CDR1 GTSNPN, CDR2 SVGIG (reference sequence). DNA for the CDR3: TGTGCCTGGAGACAGAACACCGGGGAGCTGTTTTTT. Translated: CAWRQNTGELFF.

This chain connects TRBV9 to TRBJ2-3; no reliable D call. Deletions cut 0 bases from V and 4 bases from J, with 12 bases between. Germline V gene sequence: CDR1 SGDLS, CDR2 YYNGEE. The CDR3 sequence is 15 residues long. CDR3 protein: CASSVVGARSDTQYF. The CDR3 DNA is TGTGCCAGCAGCGTAGTGGGCGCGCGGTCAGATACGCAGTATTTT.

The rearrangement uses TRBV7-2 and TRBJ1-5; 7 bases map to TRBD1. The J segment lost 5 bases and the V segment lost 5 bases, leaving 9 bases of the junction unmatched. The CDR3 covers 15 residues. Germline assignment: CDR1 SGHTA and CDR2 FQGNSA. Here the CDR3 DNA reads TGTGCCAGCAGCCCTCACAGGGGAGCGGATCAGCCCCAGCATTTT. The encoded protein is CASSPHRGADQPQHF.

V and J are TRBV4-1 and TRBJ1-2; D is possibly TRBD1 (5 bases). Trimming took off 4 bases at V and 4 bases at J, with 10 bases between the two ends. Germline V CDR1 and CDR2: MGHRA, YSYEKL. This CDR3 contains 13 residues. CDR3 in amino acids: CASSPRQSYGYTF. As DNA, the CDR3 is TGCGCCAGCAGCCCCCGACAGAGCTATGGCTACACCTTC.

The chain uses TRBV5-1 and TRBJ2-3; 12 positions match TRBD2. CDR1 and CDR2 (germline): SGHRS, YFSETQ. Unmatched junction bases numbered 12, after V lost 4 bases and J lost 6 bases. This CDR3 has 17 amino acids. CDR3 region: CASSPSHLAGGSDTQYF. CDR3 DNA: TGCGCCAGCAGCCCCTCTCACCTAGCGGGAGGGAGCGATACGCAGTATTTT. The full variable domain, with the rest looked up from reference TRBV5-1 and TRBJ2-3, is KAGVTQTPRYLIKTRGQQVTLSCSPISGHRSVSWYQQTPGQGLQFLFEYFSETQRNKGNFPGRFSGRQFSNSRSEMNVSTLELGDSALYLCASSPSHLAGGSDTQYFGPGTRLTVL.

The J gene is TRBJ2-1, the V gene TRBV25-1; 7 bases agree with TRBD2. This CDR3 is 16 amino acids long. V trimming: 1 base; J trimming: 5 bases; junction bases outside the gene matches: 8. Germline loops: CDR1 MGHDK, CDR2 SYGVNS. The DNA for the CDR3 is TGTGCCAGCAGTGAATTTGGCGGACTAGGGAACAATGAGCAGTTCTTC. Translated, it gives CASSEFGGLGNNEQFF.

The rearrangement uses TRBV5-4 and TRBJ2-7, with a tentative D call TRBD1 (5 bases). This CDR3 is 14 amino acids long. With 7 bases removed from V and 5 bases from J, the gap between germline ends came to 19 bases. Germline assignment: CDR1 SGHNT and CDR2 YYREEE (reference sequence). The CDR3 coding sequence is TGTGCCAGCGGTCGACAGAGTAGTTTCCACGAGCAGTACTTC. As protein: CASGRQSSFHEQYF.